This TCR beta chain is drawn from a study of cytomegalovirus exposure and HLA in healthy donors. Whole-study findings and limits: In vitro confirmation showed a few CMV-associated chains to be CMV antigen specific. Highly shared variants forming one cluster were likely a sequencing artifact.

Of note for this clone: The antigen is unknown.

PCR was performed using 60 Vbeta and 13 Jbeta primers. TCRdb keeps only in-frame clones here, not all; method: immunoSEQ multiplex PCR. Seen here are 90,000 to 110,000 clones, approximately 76% observed once, and the top ten hold over 7%. This TCR derives from a woman aged 50 to 65 in good health and CMV-seropositive. Sequencing was performed on PBMCs.

CDR3 protein: CASSLGGPQETQYF. The DNA for the CDR3 is TGTGCCAGCAGCTTGGGCGGGCCCCAAGAGACCCAGTACTTC. The rearrangement links TRBV5-4 to TRBJ2-5; perhaps TRBD2 as D (5 bases). CDR3 length: 14 amino acids. The ends were cut back, 0 bases at V and 1 base at J, with 7 bases in the middle. CDR1 is SGHNT, CDR2 YYREEE, per germline (reference sequence). The variable domain in full, completed from reference TRBV5-4 and TRBJ2-5, reads ETGVTQSPTHLIKTRGQQVTLRCSSQSGHNTVSWYQQALGQGPQFIFQYYREEENGRGNFPPRFSGLQFPNYSSELNVNALELDDSALYLCASSLGGPQETQYFGPGTRLLVL.